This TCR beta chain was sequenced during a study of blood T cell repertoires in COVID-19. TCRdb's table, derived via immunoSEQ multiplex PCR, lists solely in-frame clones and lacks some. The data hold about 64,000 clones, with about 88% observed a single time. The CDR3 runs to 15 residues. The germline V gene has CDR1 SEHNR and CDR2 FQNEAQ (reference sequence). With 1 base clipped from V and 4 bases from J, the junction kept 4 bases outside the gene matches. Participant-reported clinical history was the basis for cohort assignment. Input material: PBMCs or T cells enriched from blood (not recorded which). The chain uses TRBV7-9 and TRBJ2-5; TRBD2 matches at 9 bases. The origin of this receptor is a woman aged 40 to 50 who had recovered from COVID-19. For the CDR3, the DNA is TGTGCCAGCAGCTTAGGCGGGGGGGCCGGAGAGACCCAGTACTTC. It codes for CASSLGGGAGETQYF.